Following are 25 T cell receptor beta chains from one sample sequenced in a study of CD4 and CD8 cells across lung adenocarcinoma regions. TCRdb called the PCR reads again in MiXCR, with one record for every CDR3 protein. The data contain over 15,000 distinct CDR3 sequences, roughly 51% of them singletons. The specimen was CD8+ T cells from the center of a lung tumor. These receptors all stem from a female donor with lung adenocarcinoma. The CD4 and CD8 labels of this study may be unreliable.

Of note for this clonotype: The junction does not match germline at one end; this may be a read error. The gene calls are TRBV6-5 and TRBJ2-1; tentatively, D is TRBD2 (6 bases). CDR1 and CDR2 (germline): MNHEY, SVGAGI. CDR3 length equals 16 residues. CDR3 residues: CASSYSRDSRYNEQFF. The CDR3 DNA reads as TGTGCCAGCAGCTACTCTCGGGACTCCAGATACAATGAGCAGTTCTTC.

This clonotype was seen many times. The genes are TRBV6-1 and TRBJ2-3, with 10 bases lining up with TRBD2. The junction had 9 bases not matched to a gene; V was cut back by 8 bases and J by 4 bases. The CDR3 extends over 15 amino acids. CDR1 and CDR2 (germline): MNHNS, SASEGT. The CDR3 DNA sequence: TGTGCCAGCTCCAAAGTCGGACTAGCGGCAGATACGCAGTATTTT. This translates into CASSKVGLAADTQYF.

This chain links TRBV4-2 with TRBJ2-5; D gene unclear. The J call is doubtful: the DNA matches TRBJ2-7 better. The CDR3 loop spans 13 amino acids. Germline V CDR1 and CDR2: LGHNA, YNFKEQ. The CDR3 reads CASSQAASYEQYF. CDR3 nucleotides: TGTGCCAGCAGCCAAGCCGCATCCTACGAGCAGTACTTC.

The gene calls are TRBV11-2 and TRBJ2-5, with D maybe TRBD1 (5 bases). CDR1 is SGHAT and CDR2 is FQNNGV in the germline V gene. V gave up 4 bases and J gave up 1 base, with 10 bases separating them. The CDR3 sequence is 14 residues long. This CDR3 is CASSSSGRQETQYF. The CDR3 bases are TGTGCCAGCAGCTCGTCAGGGCGCCAAGAGACCCAGTACTTC.

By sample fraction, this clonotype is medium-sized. As DNA, the CDR3 is TGCGCCAGCAACCAGGGCTCCTACGAGCAGTACTTC. This gives the protein CASNQGSYEQYF. The V gene is TRBV10-2, the J gene TRBJ2-7; D is perhaps TRBD1 (5 bases). In germline, CDR1 is WSHSY, CDR2 SAAADI. V lost 7 bases to trimming and J lost 0 bases, with 7 bases between them. The CDR3 has 12 amino acids.

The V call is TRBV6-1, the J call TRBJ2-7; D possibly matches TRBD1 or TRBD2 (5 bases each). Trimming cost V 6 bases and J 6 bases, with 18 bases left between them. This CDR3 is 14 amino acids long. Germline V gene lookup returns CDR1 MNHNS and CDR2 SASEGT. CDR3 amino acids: CASSTGTTAPEQYF. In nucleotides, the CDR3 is TGTGCCAGCAGCACCGGGACGACGGCGCCCGAGCAGTACTTC.

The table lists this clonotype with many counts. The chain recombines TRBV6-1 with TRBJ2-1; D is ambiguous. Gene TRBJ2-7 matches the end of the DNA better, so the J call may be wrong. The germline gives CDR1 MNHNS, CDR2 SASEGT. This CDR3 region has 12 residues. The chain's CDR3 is CASSRQWDEQYF. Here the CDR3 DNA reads TGTGCCAGCAGTCGACAATGGGATGAGCAGTACTTC.

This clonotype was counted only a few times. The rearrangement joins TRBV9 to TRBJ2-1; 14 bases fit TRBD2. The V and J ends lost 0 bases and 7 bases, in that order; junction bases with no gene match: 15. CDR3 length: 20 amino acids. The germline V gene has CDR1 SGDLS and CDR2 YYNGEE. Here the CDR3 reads CASSVDPESGLAGARNEQFF. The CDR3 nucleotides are TGTGCCAGCAGCGTAGACCCAGAATCGGGACTAGCGGGAGCAAGGAATGAGCAGTTCTTC.

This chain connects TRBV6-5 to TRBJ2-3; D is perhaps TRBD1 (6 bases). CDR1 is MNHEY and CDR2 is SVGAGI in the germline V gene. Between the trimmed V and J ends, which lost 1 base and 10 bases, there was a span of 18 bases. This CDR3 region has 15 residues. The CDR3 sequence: CASSYLGHRLNAQYF. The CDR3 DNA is TGTGCCAGCAGTTACTTGGGACACCGTCTCAACGCGCAGTATTTT.

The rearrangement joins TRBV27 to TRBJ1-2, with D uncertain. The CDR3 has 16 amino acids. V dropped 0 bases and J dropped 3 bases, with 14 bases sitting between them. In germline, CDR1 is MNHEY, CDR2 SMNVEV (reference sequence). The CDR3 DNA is TGTGCCAGCAGTTTATCCGGCCGCGATAACCACTATGGCTACACCTTC. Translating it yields CASSLSGRDNHYGYTF.

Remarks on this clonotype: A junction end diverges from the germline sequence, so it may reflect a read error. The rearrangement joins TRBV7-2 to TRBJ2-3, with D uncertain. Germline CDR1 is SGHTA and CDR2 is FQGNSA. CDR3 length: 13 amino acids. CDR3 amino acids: CARGPPARDTQYF. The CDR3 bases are TGTGCCAGGGGCCCTCCGGCCAGAGACACTCAGTATTTC.

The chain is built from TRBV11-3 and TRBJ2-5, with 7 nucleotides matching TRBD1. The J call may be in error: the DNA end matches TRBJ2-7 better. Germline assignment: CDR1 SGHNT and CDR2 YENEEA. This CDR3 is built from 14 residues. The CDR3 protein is CASSSHRGTYEQYF. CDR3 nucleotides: TGTGCCAGCAGCTCCCACAGGGGAACCTACGAGCAGTACTTC.

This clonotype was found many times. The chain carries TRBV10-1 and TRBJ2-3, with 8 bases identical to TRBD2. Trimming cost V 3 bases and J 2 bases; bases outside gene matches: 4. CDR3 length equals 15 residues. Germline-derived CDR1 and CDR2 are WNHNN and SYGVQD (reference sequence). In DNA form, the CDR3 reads TGCGCCAGCAGTGATCTAGCGGGTAACACAGATACGCAGTATTTT. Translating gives CASSDLAGNTDTQYF.

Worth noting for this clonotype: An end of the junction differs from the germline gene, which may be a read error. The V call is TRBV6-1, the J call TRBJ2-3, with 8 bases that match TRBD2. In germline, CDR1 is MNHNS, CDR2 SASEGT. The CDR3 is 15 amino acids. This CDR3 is CASTVPGLDTDTQYF. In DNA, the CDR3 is TGTGCCAGCACAGTTCCGGGACTAGACACAGATACGCAGTATTTC.

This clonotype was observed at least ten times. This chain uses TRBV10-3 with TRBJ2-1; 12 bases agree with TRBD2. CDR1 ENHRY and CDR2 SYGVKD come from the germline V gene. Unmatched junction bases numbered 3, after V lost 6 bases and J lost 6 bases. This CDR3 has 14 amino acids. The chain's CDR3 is CAIRPSGRANEQFF. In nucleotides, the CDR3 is TGTGCCATCAGGCCTAGCGGGAGGGCCAATGAGCAGTTCTTC.

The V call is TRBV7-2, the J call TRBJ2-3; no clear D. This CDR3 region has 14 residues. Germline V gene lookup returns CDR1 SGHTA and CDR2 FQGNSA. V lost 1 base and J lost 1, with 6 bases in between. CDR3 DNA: TGTGCCAGCAGCTTAGTAGGGCGCACAGATACGCAGTATTTT. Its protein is CASSLVGRTDTQYF.

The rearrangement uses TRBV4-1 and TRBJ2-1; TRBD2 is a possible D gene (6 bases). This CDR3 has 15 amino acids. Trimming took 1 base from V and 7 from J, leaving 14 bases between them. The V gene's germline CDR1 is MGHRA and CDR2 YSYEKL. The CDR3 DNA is TGCGCCAGCAGCCAAGGCGGAGGGAAGAGGAATGAGCAGTTCTTC. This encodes CASSQGGGKRNEQFF.

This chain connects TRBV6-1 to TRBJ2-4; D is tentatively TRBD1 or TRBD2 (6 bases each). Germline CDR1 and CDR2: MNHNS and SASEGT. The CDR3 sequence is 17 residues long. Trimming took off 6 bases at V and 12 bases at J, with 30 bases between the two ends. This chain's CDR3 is CASSRDTGRRATDTQYF. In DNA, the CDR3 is TGTGCCAGCAGCAGGGACACGGGGAGGCGAGCGACAGACACTCAGTACTTC.

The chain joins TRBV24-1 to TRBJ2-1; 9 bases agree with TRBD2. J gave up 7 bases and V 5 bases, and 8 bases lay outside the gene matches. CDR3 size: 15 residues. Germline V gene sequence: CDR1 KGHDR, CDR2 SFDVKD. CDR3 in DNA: TGTGCCACCAGTGCTCCGGGACTAGCTTTTAATGAGCAGTTCTTC. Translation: CATSAPGLAFNEQFF.

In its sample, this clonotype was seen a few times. This CDR3 reads CASSSWTSRTDTQYF. The DNA for the CDR3 is TGTGCCAGCAGCTCTTGGACTAGCCGCACAGATACGCAGTATTTT. The genes are TRBV7-2 and TRBJ2-3, with TRBD2 identical over 8 bases. V lost 4 bases to trimming and J lost 1 base; unmatched junction nucleotides: 4. Looked up from germline, CDR1 is SGHTA and CDR2 is FQGNSA. This CDR3 has 15 amino acids. Together with reference TRBV7-2 and TRBJ2-3, the CDR3 gives the full variable domain: GAGVSQSPSNKVTEKGKDVELRCDPISGHTALYWYRQSLGQGLEFLIYFQGNSAPDKSGLPSDRFSAERTGGSVSTLTIQRTQQEDSAVYLCASSSWTSRTDTQYFGPGTRLTVL.

The DNA of the CDR3 is TGTGCCAGCAGTAACGGACCAGGACTAGCAGGCGGGAGAAGGGGGGAGCAGTACTTC. Its translation is CASSNGPGLAGGRRGEQYF. V usage is TRBV12-3 or TRBV12-4 and J usage is TRBJ2-1, with 8 bases fitting TRBD2. TRBJ2-7 explains the end of the DNA better; the J call may be wrong. The CDR3 runs to 19 residues.

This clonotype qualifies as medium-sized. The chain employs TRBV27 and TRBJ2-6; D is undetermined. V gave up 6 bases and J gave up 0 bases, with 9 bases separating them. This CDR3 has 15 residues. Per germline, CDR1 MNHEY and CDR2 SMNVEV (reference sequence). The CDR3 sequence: CASSPVGSGANVLTF. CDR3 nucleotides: TGTGCCAGCAGCCCAGTGGGCTCTGGGGCCAACGTCCTGACTTTC.

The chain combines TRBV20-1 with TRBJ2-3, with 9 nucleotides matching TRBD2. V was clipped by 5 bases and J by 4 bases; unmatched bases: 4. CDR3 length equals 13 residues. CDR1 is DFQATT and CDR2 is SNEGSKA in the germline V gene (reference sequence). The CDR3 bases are TGCAGTGCTTTAGCGGGAGTCCCAGATACGCAGTATTTT. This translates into CSALAGVPDTQYF.

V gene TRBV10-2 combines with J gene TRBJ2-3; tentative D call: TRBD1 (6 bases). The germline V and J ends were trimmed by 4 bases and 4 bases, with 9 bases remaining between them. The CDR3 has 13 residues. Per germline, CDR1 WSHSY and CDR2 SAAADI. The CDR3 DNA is TGCGCCAGCAGTGTAAACAGGGCAGATACGCAGTATTTT. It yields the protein CASSVNRADTQYF.

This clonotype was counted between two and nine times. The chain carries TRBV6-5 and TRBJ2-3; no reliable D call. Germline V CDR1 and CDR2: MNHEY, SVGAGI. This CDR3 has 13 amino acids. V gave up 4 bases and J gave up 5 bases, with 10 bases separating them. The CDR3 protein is CASSSYTGDTQYF. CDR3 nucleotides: TGTGCCAGCAGTTCGTACACGGGAGATACGCAGTATTTT.